These T cell receptor beta chains were read from a single sample in a study of glioma-infiltrating T cells after dendritic cell vaccination. The repertoire was sequenced with immunoSEQ multiplex PCR; TCRdb's copy has only in-frame clones and lacks some. The data show some 60,000 clones, roughly 80% seen once. Sequences were derived from blood, sampled after dendritic cell vaccination. Source of these receptors: a human donor with glioblastoma. Each CDR3 is given without its conserved first and last residue. For some rows the clone size is stated as once, few or many, or as a class when expanded; others skip it.

j_call: TRBJ1-2
cdr3_length: 13
clone_size: NA
v_call: TRBV11-3
cdr3_aa: ASSLRQSTNYGYT

j_call: TRBJ2-4
cdr3_length: 11
clone_size: NA
v_call: TRBV30
cdr3_aa: AWSRVAKNIQY

j_call: TRBJ1-4
cdr3_length: 11
clone_size: NA
v_call: TRBV19
cdr3_aa: AGSGGWGEKLF

j_call: TRBJ2-2
cdr3_length: 13
clone_size: NA
v_call: TRBV5-6
cdr3_aa: ASSLQGVHGGELF

j_call: TRBJ2-5
cdr3_length: 12
clone_size: NA
v_call: TRBV6-6
cdr3_aa: ASSPGWTSGSEY

j_call: TRBJ2-3
cdr3_length: 15
clone_size: NA
v_call: TRBV5-1
cdr3_aa: ASSLEGSGGPGDTQY

j_call: TRBJ1-1
cdr3_length: 12
clone_size: NA
v_call: TRBV5-4
cdr3_aa: ASSLHQGAAEAF

j_call: TRBJ2-2
cdr3_length: 12
clone_size: NA
v_call: TRBV21-1
cdr3_aa: ASSKAGGTGELF

j_call: TRBJ2-1
cdr3_length: 12
clone_size: NA
v_call: TRBV5-4
cdr3_aa: ASSLTRTYNEQF

j_call: TRBJ1-2
cdr3_length: 12
clone_size: NA
v_call: TRBV19
cdr3_aa: ASRTGTGVDGYT

j_call: TRBJ1-2
cdr3_length: 11
clone_size: NA
v_call: TRBV2
cdr3_aa: ASSEGQLHGYT

j_call: TRBJ2-2
cdr3_length: 14
clone_size: NA
v_call: TRBV4-3
cdr3_aa: ASSPVGTFNTGELF

j_call: TRBJ1-1
cdr3_length: 13
clone_size: NA
v_call: TRBV5-1
cdr3_aa: ASSLWARVRTEAF

j_call: TRBJ1-1
cdr3_length: 12
clone_size: NA
v_call: TRBV6-5
cdr3_aa: ASGRYRENTEAF

j_call: TRBJ1-4
cdr3_length: 14
clone_size: NA
v_call: TRBV6-1
cdr3_aa: ASSEIIGTSGEKLF

j_call: TRBJ2-1
cdr3_length: 13
clone_size: NA
v_call: TRBV4-1
cdr3_aa: ASSQLAGGADEQF

j_call: TRBJ1-1
cdr3_length: 13
clone_size: NA
v_call: TRBV5-6
cdr3_aa: ASSQFGQRPLKSF

j_call: TRBJ1-1
cdr3_length: 16
clone_size: NA
v_call: TRBV5-4
cdr3_aa: ASSSDDSDRGPNTEAF

j_call: TRBJ1-5
cdr3_length: 12
clone_size: NA
v_call: TRBV6-5
cdr3_aa: ASRTGITNQPQH

j_call: TRBJ2-3
cdr3_length: 16
clone_size: NA
v_call: TRBV4-3
cdr3_aa: ASSQDWTKRDSTDTQY

j_call: TRBJ2-6
cdr3_length: 15
clone_size: NA
v_call: TRBV18
cdr3_aa: ASSPTTGGSGANVLT

j_call: TRBJ2-1
cdr3_length: 11
clone_size: once
v_call: TRBV11-3
cdr3_aa: ATAGLGHNEQF

j_call: TRBJ2-7
cdr3_length: 11
clone_size: NA
v_call: TRBV2
cdr3_aa: ASISGGENEQY

j_call: TRBJ1-2
cdr3_length: 10
clone_size: NA
v_call: TRBV7-9
cdr3_aa: ATSSAGDGYT

j_call: TRBJ1-2
cdr3_length: 13
clone_size: NA
v_call: TRBV27
cdr3_aa: ASSLSGQGYYGYT

j_call: TRBJ1-4
cdr3_length: 13
clone_size: NA
v_call: TRBV5-6
cdr3_aa: ASSSPAGAGEKLF

j_call: TRBJ2-7
cdr3_length: 16
clone_size: NA
v_call: TRBV7-9
cdr3_aa: ASSLRDTDPYNSYEQY

j_call: TRBJ1-1
cdr3_length: 11
clone_size: NA
v_call: TRBV19
cdr3_aa: ASMIRGSTEAF

j_call: TRBJ1-1
cdr3_length: 11
clone_size: NA
v_call: TRBV7-9
cdr3_aa: ASSRQLNTEAF

j_call: TRBJ2-7
cdr3_length: 12
clone_size: NA
v_call: TRBV5-1
cdr3_aa: ASSYRQGAYEQY

j_call: TRBJ2-1
cdr3_length: 11
clone_size: once
v_call: TRBV27
cdr3_aa: AGRGTGYNEQF

j_call: TRBJ2-3
cdr3_length: 17
clone_size: NA
v_call: TRBV7-6
cdr3_aa: ASSLGGRDRGTQLSAQY

j_call: TRBJ1-2
cdr3_length: 13
clone_size: once
v_call: TRBV5-6
cdr3_aa: ASSPRREFNYGYT

j_call: TRBJ2-2
cdr3_length: 11
clone_size: NA
v_call: TRBV7-7
cdr3_aa: ASSYTSTGELF

j_call: TRBJ2-6
cdr3_length: 14
clone_size: NA
v_call: TRBV30
cdr3_aa: AWSRTGSSGANVLT

j_call: TRBJ2-3
cdr3_length: 13
clone_size: NA
v_call: TRBV10-3
cdr3_aa: AISESTESTDTQY

j_call: TRBJ2-7
cdr3_length: 12
clone_size: NA
v_call: TRBV4-2
cdr3_aa: ASSRGGSSYEQY

j_call: TRBJ2-1
cdr3_length: 14
clone_size: few
v_call: TRBV5-1
cdr3_aa: ASSLKPGTSGGEQF

j_call: TRBJ1-5
cdr3_length: 13
clone_size: NA
v_call: TRBV5-5
cdr3_aa: ASSSGTGGVQPQH

j_call: TRBJ1-4
cdr3_length: 14
clone_size: once
v_call: TRBV5-8
cdr3_aa: ASSSRPGVGNEKLF

j_call: TRBJ2-3
cdr3_length: 13
clone_size: NA
v_call: TRBV6-5
cdr3_aa: ASSRTGPRTDTQY

j_call: TRBJ1-2
cdr3_length: 11
clone_size: NA
v_call: TRBV6-5
cdr3_aa: ASSVGQHYGYT

j_call: TRBJ1-1
cdr3_length: 14
clone_size: NA
v_call: TRBV7-2
cdr3_aa: ASSDTGVLMNTEAF

j_call: TRBJ1-2
cdr3_length: 15
clone_size: NA
v_call: TRBV11-3
cdr3_aa: ASRNRDRGDPGYGYT

j_call: TRBJ1-2
cdr3_length: 13
clone_size: NA
v_call: TRBV18
cdr3_aa: ASSPQRTGVYGYT

j_call: TRBJ1-1
cdr3_length: 15
clone_size: NA
v_call: TRBV7-8
cdr3_aa: ASTLRRFRGGGTEAF

j_call: TRBJ1-1
cdr3_length: 12
clone_size: once
v_call: TRBV4-1
cdr3_aa: ASSPRTLNTEAF

j_call: TRBJ1-6
cdr3_length: 13
clone_size: NA
v_call: TRBV2
cdr3_aa: ASRQGASYNSPLH

j_call: TRBJ1-1
cdr3_length: 15
clone_size: NA
v_call: TRBV19
cdr3_aa: ASSPPGFGRENTEAF

j_call: TRBJ1-1
cdr3_length: 11
clone_size: NA
v_call: TRBV19
cdr3_aa: ASWTGANTEAF

j_call: TRBJ2-3
cdr3_length: 16
clone_size: NA
v_call: TRBV5-4
cdr3_aa: ASSAHRGGGPRTDTQY

j_call: TRBJ2-3
cdr3_length: 13
clone_size: NA
v_call: TRBV7-2
cdr3_aa: ASSPLGGEGDTQY